Listed below are T cell receptor beta chains from one sample, sequenced in a study of blood T cell repertoires in COVID-19. The protocol was immunoSEQ multiplex PCR, while the TCRdb copy is restricted to in-frame clones and leaves out a portion. The sample includes 55,000 or so clones, approximately 85% of them seen just once. Sequencing was done on a sample of peripheral blood. The receptors were sampled from a human donor in a cohort sampled during active COVID-19. The CDR3 runs from the conserved cysteine through the conserved F or W. Each record gives: D gene, clone size, V gene, CDR3 length, J gene, CDR3 DNA, CDR3 protein. The D gene is left open where the match is weak. Some rows mark clone size as missing; the rest say once, few, many or name a class of expanded clone.

>NA|once|TRBV6-2/TRBV6-3|15|TRBJ2-1
TGTGCCAGCAGTGAGGGATTGGGACTCAATCTTGAGCAGTTCTTC
CASSEGLGLNLEQFF
>TRBD2|NA|TRBV6-2/TRBV6-3|14|TRBJ2-7
TGTGCCAGCAGTTACGCGGGAGCCGGGTACGAGCAGTACTTC
CASSYAGAGYEQYF
>NA|NA|TRBV15|12|TRBJ2-3
TGTGCCACCAGCACCATGACAAGTACGCAGTATTTT
CATSTMTSTQYF
>TRBD2|NA|TRBV10-1|15|TRBJ2-1
TGCGCCAGCAGTGAGGTGGGTAGCGGGAGAGGCGAGCAGTTCTTC
CASSEVGSGRGEQFF
>NA|NA|TRBV27|14|TRBJ1-5
TGTGCCAGCAGGGTTCAGGGAAGCAATCAGCCCCAGCATTTT
CASRVQGSNQPQHF
>NA|NA|TRBV5-1|15|TRBJ1-1
TGCGCCAGCAGCTTGCAACCGGGACAGAACACTGAAGCTTTCTTT
CASSLQPGQNTEAFF
>NA|NA|TRBV30|11|TRBJ2-3
TGTGCCTGGAGTAACAGAGATACGCAGTATTTT
CAWSNRDTQYF
>NA|NA|TRBV5-1|15|TRBJ2-7
TGCGCCAGCAGCTCGGTAGGGATGGGGCCTAACGAGCAGTACTTC
CASSSVGMGPNEQYF
>NA|few|TRBV28|16|TRBJ1-5
TGTGCCAGCAGTTTTCTCCGGAGGCAGACTAATCAGCCCCAGCATTTT
CASSFLRRQTNQPQHF
>TRBD2|once|TRBV10-3|16|TRBJ2-1
TGTGCCATCAGTGATGGACTAGCGGGGTCCTACAATGAGCAGTTCTTC
CAISDGLAGSYNEQFF
>NA|NA|TRBV6-5|15|TRBJ1-1
TGTGCCAGCAGTCCCTGGACAGCGATGAACACTGAAGCTTTCTTT
CASSPWTAMNTEAFF
>TRBD2|NA|TRBV5-1|15|TRBJ2-1
TGCGCCAGCAGCTTGGCGGCGGGAGGGAACAATGAGCAGTTCTTC
CASSLAAGGNNEQFF
>NA|once|TRBV5-1|12|TRBJ2-5
TGCGCCAGCAAACCGGAGATGGAGACCCAGTACTTC
CASKPEMETQYF
>NA|NA|TRBV28|13|TRBJ1-1
TGTGCCAGCAATCAGGGATTTAACACTGAAGCTTTCTTT
CASNQGFNTEAFF
>TRBD2|NA|TRBV5-4|14|TRBJ2-7
TGTGCCAGCAGCGCGGGACTAGCGGAAACTGAGCAGTACTTC
CASSAGLAETEQYF
>TRBD1|NA|TRBV27|16|TRBJ1-6
TGTGCCAGCAGTTTAGACGGGACAGGGCTAAATTCACCCCTCCACTTT
CASSLDGTGLNSPLHF
>TRBD1|NA|TRBV18|17|TRBJ2-1
TGTGCCAGCTCACCACCCCGAGTGGACAGGGGAGGCAATGAGCAGTTCTTC
CASSPPRVDRGGNEQFF
>NA|NA|TRBV4-3|15|TRBJ2-3
TGCGCCAGCAGCCAAGAGGTTACACACACAGATACGCAGTATTTT
CASSQEVTHTDTQYF
>TRBD1|NA|TRBV9|16|TRBJ2-1
TGTGCCAGCAGCGTGCTCGGGACAGGGTCCTACAATGAGCAGTTCTTC
CASSVLGTGSYNEQFF
>TRBD2|NA|TRBV29-1|14|TRBJ2-1
TGCAGCGTTGTTGAGAGCGGGAGGGCCCACGAGCAGTTCTTC
CSVVESGRAHEQFF
>NA|NA|TRBV28|15|TRBJ2-7
TGTGCCAGCAGCGCCGCTACTACGACCTTCTACGAGCAGTACTTC
CASSAATTTFYEQYF
>TRBD2|once|TRBV7-9|17|TRBJ2-3
TGTGCCAGCAGCCGAACGACTAGCGGTACTAGCACAGATACGCAGTATTTT
CASSRTTSGTSTDTQYF
>NA|NA|TRBV21-1|14|TRBJ2-7
TGTGCCAGCAATGAAATAGCGGGATTCGGCGAGCAGTACTTC
CASNEIAGFGEQYF
>TRBD1|NA|TRBV28|15|TRBJ1-5
TGTGCCAGCATCGGACAGGGGGAAAGCAATCAGCCCCAGCATTTT
CASIGQGESNQPQHF
>TRBD1|NA|TRBV19|15|TRBJ1-5
TGTGCCAGTAGTACCACAGGGGGTCAGAATCAGCCCCAGCATTTT
CASSTTGGQNQPQHF
>NA|NA|TRBV19|14|TRBJ2-3
TGTGCCAGTAGTATCGGGGTGGGCACAGATACGCAGTATTTT
CASSIGVGTDTQYF
>NA|NA|TRBV7-2|14|TRBJ1-5
TGTGCCAGCAGCCCCCTCGAGAGCAATCAGCCCCAGCATTTT
CASSPLESNQPQHF
>NA|NA|TRBV21-1|20|TRBJ2-7
TGTGCCAGCAGCAAAGCCTTGGCCCGCGGCAGTAGATACTTCGACTACGAGCAGTACTTC
CASSKALARGSRYFDYEQYF
>TRBD2|NA|TRBV7-2|14|TRBJ2-5
TGTGCCAGCAGCTTAATATCTAGCGGGGGCTCCCAGTACTTC
CASSLISSGGSQYF
>NA|few|TRBV27|13|TRBJ1-1
TGTGCCAGCAGTATCTCCGGGACATTTGAAGCTTTCTTT
CASSISGTFEAFF
>NA|NA|TRBV23-1|18|TRBJ1-3
TGCGCCAGCAGTCAATCGGTAAAGCCAGACACTTTTGGAAACACCATATATTTT
CASSQSVKPDTFGNTIYF
>NA|NA|TRBV9|16|TRBJ1-3
TGTGCCAGCAGCGTAGGATTGGCTTACTCTGGAAACACCATATATTTT
CASSVGLAYSGNTIYF
>TRBD1|NA|TRBV24-1|14|TRBJ1-4
TGTGCCACCAGTGCCGGGACAGTTAATGAAAAACTGTTTTTT
CATSAGTVNEKLFF
>TRBD2|NA|TRBV5-1|16|TRBJ2-1
TGCGCCAGCAGCATGAGTACTAGCGGGGGTTACAATGAGCAGTTCTTC
CASSMSTSGGYNEQFF
>NA|NA|TRBV6-4|13|TRBJ2-4
TGTGCCAGCAGTGAAGCTTTCGGAAACATTCAGTACTTC
CASSEAFGNIQYF
>NA|NA|TRBV7-8|14|TRBJ1-4
TGTGCCAGCAGCCACCGGTCCCGGGGTGAAAAACTGTTTTTT
CASSHRSRGEKLFF
>TRBD2|NA|TRBV7-9|15|TRBJ2-3
TGTGCCAGCAGCTTCTCCGGGACTAGCGGCGATACGCAGTATTTT
CASSFSGTSGDTQYF
>TRBD2|NA|TRBV4-1|14|TRBJ2-4
TGCGCCAGCAGCCAAGTAGGGACTAGCGGCGGGGAGTACTTC
CASSQVGTSGGEYF
>TRBD2|NA|TRBV4-3|16|TRBJ2-1
TGCGCCAGCAGCCGGTATTCCGGTAGCGGGTACAATGAGCAGTTCTTC
CASSRYSGSGYNEQFF
>TRBD2|NA|TRBV4-3|17|TRBJ2-3
TGCGCCAGCAGCCAACATCCGGGACTAGCGGGCCCCGATACGCAGTATTTT
CASSQHPGLAGPDTQYF
>NA|NA|TRBV19|14|TRBJ1-2
TGTGCCAGTAGCGTGAGAACGAGCCACTATGGCTACACCTTC
CASSVRTSHYGYTF
>NA|NA|TRBV18|15|TRBJ2-5
TGTGCCAGCTCACGGGCCGCCGGGGGACAAGAGACCCAGTACTTC
CASSRAAGGQETQYF
>NA|NA|TRBV4-3|19|TRBJ2-7
TGCGCCAGCAGCCAAGCGCCAGGGGGGGACGGGACAGGTCTCTTAGAGCAGTACTTC
CASSQAPGGDGTGLLEQYF
>TRBD2|NA|TRBV2|14|TRBJ2-7
TGTGCCAGCAACGGAGCGGGGCGTCACGGCGAGCAGTACTTC
CASNGAGRHGEQYF
>NA|once|TRBV7-8|14|TRBJ2-7
TGTGCCAGCAGCTTAGGAGTCAGGATCTACGAGCAGTACTTC
CASSLGVRIYEQYF
>TRBD1|NA|TRBV20-1|16|TRBJ1-2
TGCAGTGCTAGTAGCGGGACAGGGTTACTAAGAGATGGCTACACCTTC
CSASSGTGLLRDGYTF
>NA|once|TRBV25-1|14|TRBJ2-2
TGTGCCAGCGCCGACAGGACGAACACCGGGGAGCTGTTTTTT
CASADRTNTGELFF
>TRBD2|NA|TRBV6-2/TRBV6-3|17|TRBJ2-7
TGTGCCAGCAGTACGCACCCTGGACTAGCGGCCGCCTACGAGCAGTACTTC
CASSTHPGLAAAYEQYF
>TRBD1|few|TRBV7-9|15|TRBJ1-2
TGTGCCAGCAGCTTAGGACAGGGGGCTAACTATGGCTACACCTTC
CASSLGQGANYGYTF
>TRBD2|NA|TRBV6-5|14|TRBJ2-1
TGTGCCAGCAGTCCGGGGACTAGCGTCAATGAGCAGTTCTTC
CASSPGTSVNEQFF
>NA|once|TRBV6-1|13|TRBJ1-2
TGTGCCAGCAGTGAACACTTAAACTATGGCTACACCTTC
CASSEHLNYGYTF
>NA|once|TRBV3-1/TRBV3-2|15|TRBJ1-6
TGTGCCAGCAGCCAAGGACGGGGTAGTAATTCACCCCTCCACTTT
CASSQGRGSNSPLHF
>NA|NA|TRBV10-2|13|TRBJ1-3
TGCGCCAGCAGCCCCGGACAGGGAAACACCATATATTTT
CASSPGQGNTIYF
>NA|many|TRBV6-1|13|TRBJ2-5
TGTGCCAGCAGTGAAGCGCACCGGGAGACCCAGTACTTC
CASSEAHRETQYF
>TRBD2|NA|TRBV11-2|15|TRBJ2-1
TGTGCCAGCAGCTTAGGGCGGTATGTACTAGCGAGAGAGTTCTTC
CASSLGRYVLAREFF
>NA|NA|TRBV4-3|13|TRBJ2-1
TGCGCCAGCAGCCAGGACTCTCCAGATGAGCAGTTCTTC
CASSQDSPDEQFF